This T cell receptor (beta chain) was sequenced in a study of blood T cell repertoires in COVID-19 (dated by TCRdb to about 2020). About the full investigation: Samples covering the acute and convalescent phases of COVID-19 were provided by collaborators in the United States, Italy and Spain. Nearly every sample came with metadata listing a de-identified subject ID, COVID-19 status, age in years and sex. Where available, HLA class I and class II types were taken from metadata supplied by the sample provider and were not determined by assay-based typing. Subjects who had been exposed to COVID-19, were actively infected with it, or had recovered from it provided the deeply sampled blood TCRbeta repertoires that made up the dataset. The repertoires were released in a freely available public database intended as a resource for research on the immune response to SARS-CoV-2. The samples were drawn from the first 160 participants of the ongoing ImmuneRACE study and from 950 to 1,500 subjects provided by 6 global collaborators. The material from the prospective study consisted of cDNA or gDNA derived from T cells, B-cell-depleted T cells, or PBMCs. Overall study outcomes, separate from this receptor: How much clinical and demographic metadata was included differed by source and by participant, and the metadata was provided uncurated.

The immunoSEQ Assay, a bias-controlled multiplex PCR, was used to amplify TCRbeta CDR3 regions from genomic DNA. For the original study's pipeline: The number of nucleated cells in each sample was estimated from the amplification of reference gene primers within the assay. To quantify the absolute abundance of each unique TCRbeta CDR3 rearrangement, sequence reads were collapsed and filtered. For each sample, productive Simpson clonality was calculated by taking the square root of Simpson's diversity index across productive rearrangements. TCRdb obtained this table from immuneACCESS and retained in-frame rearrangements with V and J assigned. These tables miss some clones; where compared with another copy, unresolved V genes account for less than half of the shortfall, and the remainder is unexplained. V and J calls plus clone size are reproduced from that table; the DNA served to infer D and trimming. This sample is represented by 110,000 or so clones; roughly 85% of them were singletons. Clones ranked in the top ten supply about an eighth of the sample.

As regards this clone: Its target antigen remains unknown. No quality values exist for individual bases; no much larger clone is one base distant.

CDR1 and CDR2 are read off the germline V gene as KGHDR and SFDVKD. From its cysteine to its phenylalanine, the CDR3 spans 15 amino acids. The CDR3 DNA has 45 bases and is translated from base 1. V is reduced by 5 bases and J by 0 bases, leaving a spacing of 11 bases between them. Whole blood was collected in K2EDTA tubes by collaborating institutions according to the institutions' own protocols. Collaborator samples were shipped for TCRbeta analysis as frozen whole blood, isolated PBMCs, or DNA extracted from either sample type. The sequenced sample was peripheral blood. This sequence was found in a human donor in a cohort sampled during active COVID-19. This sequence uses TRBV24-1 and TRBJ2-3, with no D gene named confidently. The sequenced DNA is TGTGCCACCAGTGGGGCTCCTTACAGCACAGATACGCAGTATTTT. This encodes CATSGAPYSTDTQYF.